This T cell receptor (beta chain) was found in a study of metastatic and nonmetastatic thyroid tumors. The germline gives CDR1 DFQATT, CDR2 SNEGSKA (reference sequence). This CDR3 has 14 residues. V lost 0 bases, J lost 1 base, and 8 bases lay in between. The authors' processing: Construction of a distant-metastasis classifier for papillary thyroid cancer relied on CDR3 differences across clinicopathological groups. TCRdb re-analyzed the PCR reads using MiXCR. TCRdb, not the original authors, processed these V and J calls. The sample has about 35,000 clones, about 18% seen once. Before thyroid surgery, none of the patients had received any treatment. This clone was picked up many times.

V usage is TRBV20-1 and J usage is TRBJ2-3; D not resolved. This receptor was obtained from a male donor with papillary thyroid cancer or a benign thyroid nodule (not recorded which). Some clones in this sample may be carry-over from other donors' samples. Sequencing used blood. CDR3 sequence (DNA): TGCAGTGCTAGAGATCCTGCTCGCACAGATACGCAGTATTTT. It translates to CSARDPARTDTQYF.